A single sample is the source of the 17 T cell receptor beta chains below, sequenced in a study of T cells in Graves' hyperthyroidism and ophthalmopathy. It was RNA transcripts that yielded the amplified TCR beta CDR3 regions. An initial round of RT-PCR targeting the TCR CDR3 relied on the HTBI primer set. TCRdb re-derived calls from the multiplex PCR reads in MiXCR, one entry per CDR3 protein. The table includes 600,000 to 700,000 distinct CDR3 sequences, 45% detected once. The sequencing sample was made of peripheral blood or thyroid tissue (not recorded which). The source is an adult man with Graves' disease, either hyperthyroidism or ophthalmopathy (not recorded which).

The V and J genes are TRBV13 and TRBJ1-4; perhaps TRBD1 as D (5 bases). Between the trimmed V and J ends, which lost 5 bases and 4 bases, there was a span of 11 bases. This CDR3 has 14 amino acids. CDR1 and CDR2 (germline): PRHDT, FYEKMQ (reference sequence). The CDR3 region is CASSHRRNNEKLFF. CDR3 DNA sequence: TGTGCCAGCAGCCACAGGAGAAATAATGAAAAACTGTTTTTT.

This clonotype appeared a few times. This chain joins TRBV7-9 and TRBJ1-5, with D possibly being TRBD1 (6 bases). Trimming stripped 6 bases from V and 4 bases from J, with 13 bases between. The CDR3 length is 14 residues. Germline lookup yields CDR1 SEHNR and CDR2 FQNEAQ (reference sequence). DNA for the CDR3: TGTGCCAGCAGTCCGGGGGGCTTGAATCAGCCCCAGCATTTT. Its protein product is CASSPGGLNQPQHF.

This clonotype has more than one count but fewer than ten. J is TRBJ1-1 and V is TRBV7-6, with 9 bases identical to TRBD1. The V segment lost 0 bases and the J segment 6 bases; nucleotides outside the gene matches: 5. The germline CDR1 and CDR2 sequences are SGHVS and FNYEAQ. This CDR3 comprises 15 residues. The CDR3 DNA is TGTGCCAGCAGCTTAGCGCAACAGGGGGCCGCTGAAGCTTTCTTT. Translated: CASSLAQQGAAEAFF.

The chain combines TRBV7-2 with TRBJ1-4, with TRBD1 matching over 10 bases. This CDR3 is built from 14 residues. With 6 bases clipped from V and 14 bases from J, the junction kept 12 bases outside the gene matches. The germline V gene has CDR1 SGHTA and CDR2 FQGNSA. CDR3: CASRPDRGNEELFF. CDR3 in DNA: TGTGCCAGCAGACCGGACAGGGGGAATGAAGAGCTGTTTTTT.

This clonotype was picked up a small number of times. The gene calls are TRBV7-3 and TRBJ2-7, with D possibly matching TRBD1 (5 bases). The V and J ends lost 6 bases and 5 bases respectively, with 20 bases between them. There are 15 residues in the CDR3. From germline, CDR1 is SGHTA and CDR2 FQGTGA. The CDR3 coding sequence is TGTGCCAGCAGTCCAACTTCGGCAGGGATCCACGAGCAGTACTTC. Translated, it gives CASSPTSAGIHEQYF. Together with reference TRBV7-3 and TRBJ2-7, the CDR3 gives the full variable domain: GAGVSQTPSNKVTEKGKYVELRCDPISGHTALYWYRQSLGQGPEFLIYFQGTGAADDSGLPNDRFFAVRPEGSVSTLKIQRTERGDSAVYLCASSPTSAGIHEQYFGPGTRLTVT.

This clonotype was counted only a few times. The chain joins TRBV12-3 or TRBV12-4 to TRBJ1-5; the match to TRBD1 covers 8 bases. The CDR3 spans 15 residues. The V and J ends lost 5 bases and 3 bases, in that order; junction bases with no gene match: 6. CDR3: CASSPEGQANQPQHF. The CDR3 nucleotides read TGTGCCAGCAGTCCCGAGGGACAGGCCAATCAGCCCCAGCATTTT.

This clonotype was counted at least ten times. The rearrangement joins TRBV7-9 to TRBJ1-3; the match to TRBD1 covers 7 bases. Germline values: CDR1 SEHNR, CDR2 FQNEAQ (reference sequence). J gave up 0 bases and V 5 bases, and 7 bases lay outside the gene matches. The CDR3 consists of 16 residues. CDR3 coding DNA: TGTGCCAGCAGCCAAGAACGACAGGGCTCTGGAAACACCATATATTTT. This codes for CASSQERQGSGNTIYF.

This clonotype was seen repeatedly, ten times or more. The chain uses TRBV6-5 and TRBJ1-2, with D possibly matching TRBD1 (6 bases). This CDR3 has 12 residues. The germline V and J ends were trimmed by 2 bases and 5 bases, with 6 bases remaining between them. The germline V gene has CDR1 MNHEY and CDR2 SVGAGI. As DNA, the CDR3 is TGTGCCAGCAGTTACACAGGGTATGGCTACACCTTC. This sequence encodes CASSYTGYGYTF.

This clonotype was detected many times. V usage is TRBV7-9 and J usage is TRBJ2-7; 9 bases match TRBD1. The CDR3 covers 15 residues. CDR1 is SEHNR, CDR2 FQNEAQ, per germline (reference sequence). Germline trimming cut 6 bases from V and 5 bases from J; bases unmatched to any gene: 11. The CDR3 DNA reads TGTGCCAGCAGGGCCACAGGGGGCAAATTCAACGAGCAGTACTTC. This gives the protein CASRATGGKFNEQYF.

This clonotype was detected once. V gene TRBV5-1 combines with J gene TRBJ1-1; 7 bases fit TRBD1. V dropped 0 bases and J dropped 7; count of bases not matched to a gene: 9. There are 15 residues in the CDR3. Looked up from germline, CDR1 is SGHRS and CDR2 is YFSETQ. For the CDR3, the DNA is TGCGCCAGCAGCTTGGACCCAGGGGGAAAGGGTGAAGCTTTCTTT. Translation gives CASSLDPGGKGEAFF.

This chain connects TRBV12-3 or TRBV12-4 to TRBJ2-7; tentative D call: TRBD2 (6 bases). This CDR3 has 13 amino acids. Between the trimmed V and J ends, which lost 3 bases and 9 bases, there was a span of 15 bases. Here the CDR3 reads CASSLGRGGGQYF. In DNA form, the CDR3 reads TGTGCCAGCAGTTTGGGACGGGGAGGTGGGCAGTACTTC.

The V gene is TRBV7-9, the J gene TRBJ1-2; 7 nucleotides agree with TRBD1. In germline, CDR1 is SEHNR, CDR2 FQNEAQ (reference sequence). This CDR3 has 18 residues. With 4 bases clipped from V and 4 bases from J, the junction kept 18 bases outside the gene matches. The CDR3 sequence is CASSSPFTGTAIPYGYTF. The CDR3 DNA is TGTGCCAGCAGCTCTCCTTTCACCGGGACAGCGATTCCCTATGGCTACACCTTC.

The sample holds many counts of this clonotype. The chain uses TRBV2 and TRBJ1-4, with no clear D. From germline, CDR1 is SNHLY and CDR2 FYNNEI. Trimming removed 3 bases at V and 7 bases at J, with 9 bases between. CDR3 length: 13 residues. CDR3 in DNA: TGTGCCAGCAGTGACTTCGAAGGTGAAAAACTGTTTTTT. It is translated as CASSDFEGEKLFF.

In this sample, this clonotype turned up once. This clone may be a read error of a much larger clone one base away. V is TRBV29-1 and J is TRBJ1-5; D not resolved. Trimming took off 4 bases at V and 4 bases at J, with 11 bases between the two ends. The CDR3 covers 13 residues. Germline V gives CDR1 SQVTM, CDR2 ANQGSEA. CDR3 in DNA: TGCAGCGTTGCCCACGACACTAATCAGCCCCAGCATTTT. Translating it yields CSVAHDTNQPQHF.

A note on this clonotype: A much larger clone lies a single base off, so this may be a read error. The rearrangement uses TRBV10-1 and TRBJ1-1; no reliable D call. In germline, CDR1 is WNHNN, CDR2 SYGVQD (reference sequence). The CDR3 length is 13 residues. In DNA, the CDR3 is TGCGCCAGCACCATGAAGATGAACACTAAAGCTTTCTTT. As protein: CASTMKMNTKAFF.

The rearrangement uses TRBV7-9 and TRBJ1-2; D is possibly TRBD1 (6 bases). CDR1 is SEHNR and CDR2 is FQNEAQ in the germline V gene (reference sequence). V lost 6 bases to trimming and J lost 7 bases, with 15 bases between them. The CDR3 has 13 residues. For the CDR3, the DNA is TGTGCCAGCAGGCAACAGGGAAAGGGTGGCTACACCTTC. Amino acid sequence: CASRQQGKGGYTF.

Only a few counts were recorded for this clonotype. V is TRBV7-9 and J is TRBJ1-2; TRBD1 might be the D (5 bases). The germline V and J ends were trimmed by 3 bases and 8 bases, with 10 bases remaining between them. The CDR3 runs to 12 residues. CDR1 SEHNR and CDR2 FQNEAQ come from the germline V gene (reference sequence). This CDR3 is CASSFPREGYTF. The CDR3 region has the DNA TGTGCCAGCAGCTTTCCCAGGGAAGGCTACACCTTC.